Included here is one T cell receptor beta chain sequence, with context. Under the authors' procedure: Researchers report that nucleated cell counts were estimated from reference gene primer amplification. Measured with immunoSEQ multiplex PCR; TCRdb has only the in-frame clones, and not every one. The V and J calls and clone size are taken from that table; D and trimming were inferred from the DNA. The sample records about 180,000 clones, 84% being singletons. This sample is part of a study of blood T cell repertoires in COVID-19. Study context: Collection of acute and convalescent COVID-19 samples took place in the United States, Italy and Spain. T cells, B-cell-depleted T cells, or PBMCs supplied cDNA or gDNA.

The sequenced sample was peripheral blood. The receptor comes from a man aged 18 to 30 with active or convalescent COVID-19.

The CDR3 loop reads CASRSTGMNEQYF. CDR3 nucleotides: TGTGCCAGCCGGTCTACAGGGATGAACGAGCAGTACTTC. This rearrangement joins TRBV2 to TRBJ2-7; D possibly corresponds to TRBD1 (6 bases). Trimming removed 8 bases at V and 5 bases at J, with 16 bases between. There are 13 residues in the CDR3. Germline V gene data show CDR1 as SNHLY and CDR2 as FYNNEI.